These 9 T cell receptor beta chains were all obtained from the same sample, sequenced in a study of cytomegalovirus exposure and HLA in healthy donors. Using immunoSEQ multiplex PCR, the repertoire was profiled, and TCRdb retains in-frame clones only, with some absent. This table has about 130,000 clones, 88% appearing once. The specimen was PBMCs. These receptors were collected from a young man in good health and CMV-seronegative.

J is TRBJ2-1 and V is TRBV7-2; D call uncertain. V shed 5 bases and J shed 8 bases, with 10 bases lying between them. Looked up from germline, CDR1 is SGHTA and CDR2 is FQGNSA. The CDR3 sequence is 12 residues long. CDR3 sequence: CASSPQAYEQFF. CDR3 nucleotides: TGTGCCAGCAGCCCCCAGGCGTATGAGCAGTTCTTC. Together with reference TRBV7-2 and TRBJ2-1, the CDR3 gives the full variable domain: GAGVSQSPSNKVTEKGKDVELRCDPISGHTALYWYRQSLGQGLEFLIYFQGNSAPDKSGLPSDRFSAERTGGSVSTLTIQRTQQEDSAVYLCASSPQAYEQFFGPGTRLTVL.

CDR3 loop: CASRGDRGNPGANVLTF. CDR3 DNA: TGTGCCAGCAGGGGGGACAGGGGTAACCCTGGGGCCAACGTCCTGACTTTC. This chain uses TRBV9 with TRBJ2-6; 10 bases line up with TRBD1. The germline gives CDR1 SGDLS, CDR2 YYNGEE. Trimming at V came to 5 bases and at J to 2 bases, leaving 7 bases not matched to a gene. CDR3 length equals 17 residues.

There are a few counts of this clone. This chain links TRBV2 with TRBJ2-1; 8 bases are a match to TRBD2. Looked up from germline, CDR1 is SNHLY and CDR2 is FYNNEI. Trimming took 6 bases from V and 7 from J; bases not matched to a gene: 8. The CDR3 loop spans 14 amino acids. CDR3 protein: CASRLGLGDNEQFF. The CDR3 region has the DNA TGTGCCAGCAGACTGGGACTAGGTGATAATGAGCAGTTCTTC.

The chain carries TRBV5-4 and TRBJ1-1; possible D gene TRBD1, 5 bases. This CDR3 spans 15 amino acids. Germline V gives CDR1 SGHNT, CDR2 YYREEE (reference sequence). The V gene lost 5 bases and the J gene lost 5 bases, with 19 bases spanning the gap. The CDR3 loop is CASRQPGEVGTEAFF. DNA of the CDR3: TGTGCCAGCAGGCAGCCGGGGGAAGTGGGAACTGAAGCTTTCTTT.

As DNA, the CDR3 is TGCGCCAGCAGCTTGCTGGGCAGCAGTACTGGAAACACCATATATTTT. Its protein product is CASSLLGSSTGNTIYF. The rearrangement joins TRBV5-1 to TRBJ1-3; no firm D call. The CDR3 totals 16 residues. V was clipped by 1 base and J by 2 bases, with 13 bases between them. CDR1 and CDR2 (germline): SGHRS, YFSETQ.

This chain links TRBV6-1 with TRBJ2-5; 9 bases are shared with TRBD1. V shed 0 bases and J 1 base; nucleotides not matched to a gene: 0. The CDR3 is 15 residues long. Germline V gene data show CDR1 as MNHNS and CDR2 as SASEGT. In DNA, the CDR3 is TGTGCCAGCAGTGAAGCGACAGGGGGCCAAGAGACCCAGTACTTC. Protein: CASSEATGGQETQYF.

The genes are TRBV7-2 and TRBJ2-2; 11 nucleotides align to TRBD1. The germline gives CDR1 SGHTA, CDR2 FQGNSA. The length of the CDR3 is 16 residues. J lost 4 bases, V lost 1 base, and 2 bases had no gene match. The CDR3 spells CASSLGGTGGTGELFF. CDR3 in DNA: TGTGCCAGCAGCTTAGGGGGGACAGGGGGCACCGGGGAGCTGTTTTTT.

V and J are TRBV5-6 and TRBJ2-3; tentative D call: TRBD2 (6 bases). V was shortened by 3 bases and J by 2 bases, with 13 bases between the two germline ends. Germline lookup yields CDR1 SGHDT and CDR2 YYEEEE. This CDR3 is built from 15 residues. CDR3 in DNA: TGTGCCAGCAGCTGGCGGGTAGCGGACACAGATACGCAGTATTTT. This encodes CASSWRVADTDTQYF.

The chain links TRBV27 to TRBJ2-3, with TRBD2 matching 13 bases. V was pared by 4 bases and J by 13 bases, with 2 bases of the junction left unmatched. CDR3 length: 12 residues. The germline CDR1 and CDR2 sequences are MNHEY and SMNVEV (reference sequence). The CDR3 here is CASSSGLAGEYF. CDR3 DNA sequence: TGTGCCAGCAGTTCCGGACTAGCGGGAGAGTATTTT.